The entry that follows covers one TCR beta chain sequence. The protocol was immunoSEQ multiplex PCR, while the TCRdb copy is restricted to in-frame clones and leaves out a portion. The sample records some 70,000 clones, roughly 90% being singletons. The data originate from a study of T cell changes during pregnancy in multiple sclerosis. Germline CDR1 MGHRA, CDR2 YSYEKL. The CDR3 sequence is 17 residues long. V shed 1 base and J shed 6 bases, with 18 bases lying between them. This clonotype originated in a female donor in good health, enrolled as a control in a pregnancy study. Sequenced here: peripheral blood, sampled after pregnancy. J is TRBJ1-4 and V is TRBV4-1; the D is unclear. The DNA for the CDR3 is TGCGCCAGCAGCCAAGTCCTGGCGCGGCAGAAGGATGAAAAACTGTTTTTT. Its protein product is CASSQVLARQKDEKLFF.